This entry lists 17 T cell receptor beta chains sequenced from one sample in a study of human T cells and chemical hapten exposure. Time point given: pre-sensitization, week 0. Indicated treatment: therapeutic diphenylcyclopropenone sensitization with weekly scalp DPC. In TCRdb, the RACE reads were re-called with MiXCR into one record per CDR3 protein. The table has about 300,000 distinct CDR3 sequences, approximately 5.8% seen once. The sample here was whole blood, taken in connection with sensitization to the hapten diphenylcyclopropenone (DPC). The receptors here all came from a woman in her late teens or twenties with alopecia areata. Some clones in this sample may be carry-over from other donors' samples.

CDR3 protein: CASGWTGFATEAFF. In DNA, the CDR3 is TGTGCCAGTGGCTGGACAGGGTTCGCCACTGAAGCTTTCTTT. V is TRBV6-5 and J is TRBJ1-1, with 8 bases matching TRBD1. V was pared by 9 bases and J by 4 bases, with 10 bases of the junction left unmatched. Looked up from germline, CDR1 is MNHEY and CDR2 is SVGAGI. The CDR3 length is 14 residues.

The CDR3 DNA reads as TGTGCCAGCAGTTCTACCCCGGGCTACGAGCAGTACTTC. It is translated as CASSSTPGYEQYF. The chain links TRBV25-1 to TRBJ2-7; D is unclear. With 5 bases removed from V and 3 bases from J, the gap between germline ends came to 11 bases. CDR3 length: 13 residues. From germline, CDR1 is MGHDK and CDR2 SYGVNS.

This chain connects TRBV4-2 to TRBJ2-7, with TRBD1 identical over 7 bases. The junction had 7 bases not matched to a gene; V was cut back by 0 bases and J by 2 bases. The germline V gene has CDR1 LGHNA and CDR2 YNFKEQ. The CDR3 extends over 16 amino acids. In DNA, the CDR3 is TGTGCCAGCAGCCAAGAAAACTGGGACAGCACCTACGAGCAGTACTTC. Protein product: CASSQENWDSTYEQYF.

This clonotype occurred a few times. The rearrangement links TRBV12-3 or TRBV12-4 to TRBJ1-6, with D perhaps TRBD1 (5 bases). With 0 bases removed from V and 8 bases from J, the gap between germline ends came to 11 bases. CDR3 length equals 15 residues. CDR3 region: CASSLAVTGDSPLHF. The CDR3 DNA follows: TGTGCCAGCAGTTTAGCGGTAACAGGAGATTCACCCCTCCACTTT.

In its sample, this clonotype was seen a few times. The V call is TRBV10-2, the J call TRBJ2-7; TRBD1 is a possible D gene (6 bases). The ends were cut back, 10 bases at V and 3 bases at J, with 19 bases in the middle. Germline loops: CDR1 WSHSY, CDR2 SAAADI. The CDR3 has 14 residues. The CDR3 spells CATSRQDTLYEQYF. For the CDR3, the DNA is TGCGCCACTTCGCGACAGGACACCCTCTACGAGCAGTACTTC.

This clonotype was observed at least ten times. The CDR3 DNA follows: TGTGCCAGCAGCCCATCCTCTGGAAACACCATATATTTT. This translates into CASSPSSGNTIYF. The genes are TRBV7-2 and TRBJ1-3; D remains unclear. Trimming removed 5 bases from V and 0 bases from J, with 5 bases in between. The CDR3 runs 13 residues. In germline, CDR1 is SGHTA, CDR2 FQGNSA.

This clonotype was counted ten times or more. The rearrangement uses TRBV12-3 or TRBV12-4 and TRBJ2-5, with 12 bases that match TRBD2. This CDR3 contains 13 residues. Unmatched junction bases numbered 1, after V lost 6 bases and J lost 5 bases. The CDR3 sequence: CASRLAGGETQYF. The CDR3 DNA is TGTGCCAGCAGACTAGCGGGGGGCGAGACCCAGTACTTC.

The table lists this clonotype with many counts. The rearrangement links TRBV28 to TRBJ2-7; TRBD2 might be the D (6 bases). Trimming removed 7 bases at V and 3 bases at J, with 16 bases between. The CDR3 loop spans 14 amino acids. Looked up from germline, CDR1 is MDHEN and CDR2 is SYDVKM. CDR3 loop: CASTVLGGGYEQYF. The CDR3 nucleotides read TGTGCCAGCACCGTTTTGGGGGGAGGCTACGAGCAGTACTTC.

This clonotype has more than one count but fewer than ten. The J gene is TRBJ1-2, the V gene TRBV4-3; no firm D call. The CDR3 has 15 residues. The ends were cut back, 0 bases at V and 3 bases at J, with 11 bases in the middle. Germline V gives CDR1 LGHNA, CDR2 YSLEER. The CDR3 loop is CASSQERSGDYGYTF. CDR3 in DNA: TGCGCCAGCAGCCAAGAGCGGAGCGGTGACTATGGCTACACCTTC.

This clonotype was counted ten times or more. The chain links TRBV12-3 or TRBV12-4 to TRBJ1-5; possibly TRBD1 for D (6 bases). The CDR3 extends over 13 amino acids. V lost 2 bases and J 7 bases, leaving 9 bases between the germline ends. The DNA of the CDR3 is TGTGCCAGCAGTTTAAATGGGGGCCAGCCCCAGCATTTT. Translated, it gives CASSLNGGQPQHF.

At least ten counts were recorded for this clonotype. V is TRBV2 and J is TRBJ1-3; D is perhaps TRBD1 (6 bases). The CDR3 has 16 amino acids. Between the trimmed V and J ends, which lost 3 bases and 0 bases, there was a span of 12 bases. Germline CDR1 and CDR2: SNHLY and FYNNEI. The CDR3 nucleotides read TGTGCCAGCAGTGACACAGGGACTGTCTCTGGAAACACCATATATTTT. The encoded protein is CASSDTGTVSGNTIYF.

This clonotype was detected ten times or more. This chain uses TRBV4-1 with TRBJ2-7, with 7 bases aligning to TRBD2. In germline, CDR1 is MGHRA, CDR2 YSYEKL. CDR3 length: 16 amino acids. V shed 4 bases, J shed 0 bases, and the junction held 9 bases outside the gene matches. The CDR3 nucleotides are TGCGCCAGCAGCCGAGGTTTAGCGGGCCCCTCCTACGAGCAGTACTTC. This codes for CASSRGLAGPSYEQYF.

J is TRBJ2-2 and V is TRBV4-1, with TRBD1 as a possible D gene (5 bases). Per germline, CDR1 MGHRA and CDR2 YSYEKL. This CDR3 is built from 15 residues. Trimming took 2 bases from V and 3 from J, leaving 10 bases between them. The CDR3 DNA sequence: TGCGCCAGCAGCCAACCAAGCAGGGACACCGGGGAGCTGTTTTTT. Amino acids: CASSQPSRDTGELFF.

There are a few counts of this clonotype. This chain links TRBV28 with TRBJ2-3, with D unresolved. CDR1 and CDR2 (germline): MDHEN, SYDVKM. The CDR3 extends over 16 amino acids. V gave up 1 base and J gave up 0 bases, with 11 bases separating them. Here the CDR3 DNA reads TGTGCCAGCAGTTTATACGGTCCCGGTAGCACAGATACGCAGTATTTT. It yields the protein CASSLYGPGSTDTQYF.

The chain combines TRBV11-2 with TRBJ2-1; no clear D. The germline gives CDR1 SGHAT, CDR2 FQNNGV. The CDR3 is 12 residues long. Deletions cut 6 bases from V and 4 bases from J, with 7 bases between. DNA for the CDR3: TGTGCCAGCAGAAAAGGATACAATGAGCAGTTCTTC. This encodes CASRKGYNEQFF.

V is TRBV9 and J is TRBJ2-5; a possible D gene is TRBD1 (5 bases). V lost 3 bases and J lost 1, with 10 bases in between. The CDR3 is 14 residues long. Germline V gene lookup returns CDR1 SGDLS and CDR2 YYNGEE. CDR3 coding DNA: TGTGCCAGCAGCGCACAGGATTTCCAAGAGACCCAGTACTTC. Translating it yields CASSAQDFQETQYF.

J is TRBJ1-5 and V is TRBV7-2; D remains unclear. Germline CDR1 is SGHTA and CDR2 is FQGNSA. The CDR3 runs 12 residues. Trimming cost V 3 bases and J 7 bases, with 7 bases left between them. The CDR3 loop reads CASSFREQPQHF. The DNA of the CDR3 is TGTGCCAGCAGCTTTCGGGAACAGCCCCAGCATTTT.